The present T cell receptor (beta chain) was sequenced within a study of blood T cell repertoires in COVID-19. The repertoire was sequenced with immunoSEQ multiplex PCR; TCRdb's copy has only in-frame clones and lacks some. This table holds 100,000 to 150,000 clones, almost 70% found once. Trimming cost V 2 bases and J 4 bases, with 6 bases left between them. This CDR3 comprises 12 residues. Germline V gene sequence: CDR1 MNHEY, CDR2 SVGAGI. This TCR was sampled from a woman aged 70-85 years with acute or convalescent COVID-19. This chain joins TRBV6-5 and TRBJ2-7; D perhaps matches TRBD2 (6 bases). Sequenced material: peripheral blood. The CDR3 is CASSYRGYEQYF. The CDR3 nucleotides read TGTGCCAGCAGTTACCGGGGGTACGAGCAGTACTTC.